Listed below are T cell receptor beta chains from one sample, sequenced in a study of T cell responses to AZD1222 COVID-19 vaccine. The protocol was immunoSEQ multiplex PCR, while the TCRdb copy is restricted to in-frame clones and leaves out a portion. The sample carries just over 70,000 clones, 85% recorded once. The material was peripheral blood, obtained on day 0 of AZD1222 vaccination. The receptors were gathered from an adult in good health. CDR3s include the opening cysteine and the closing phenylalanine or tryptophan. D genes are given only for firm matches. Clone size appears in some rows only: once, few, many, or a class for an expanded clone.

d_call clone_size j_call v_call cdr3_nt cdr3_aa
TRBD2 NA TRBJ2-1 TRBV5-1 TGCGCCAGCTTTTGGCTAGCGGGAGGGCATGAGCAGTTCTTC CASFWLAGGHEQFF
NA few TRBJ2-7 TRBV6-1 TGTGCCAGCAGTGAAGGGCGGGGAGCAATCCACGAGCAGTACTTC CASSEGRGAIHEQYF
NA NA TRBJ1-1 TRBV18 TGTGCCAGCTCACCACCGGTATCTTTAGTTGAAGCTTTCTTT CASSPPVSLVEAFF
TRBD1 NA TRBJ1-1 TRBV6-5 TGTGCCAGCAGTTCGGGACAGGGGGGAACTGAAGCTTTCTTT CASSSGQGGTEAFF
NA once TRBJ2-1 TRBV9 TGTGCCAGCAGCGTAGTGGGCCGGCGGGATGGGGAGCAGTTCTTC CASSVVGRRDGEQFF
NA NA TRBJ2-3 TRBV12-3/TRBV12-4 TGTGCCAGCAGTTTAGAAGATACGCAGTATTTT CASSLEDTQYF
TRBD2 NA TRBJ2-7 TRBV2 TGTGCCAGCAGTGAAGCCCAGGGAGGGGTCTACGAGCAGTACTTC CASSEAQGGVYEQYF
TRBD1 once TRBJ2-7 TRBV7-9 TGTGCCAGCAGCTCGCCAAGGACAGGTCCCTACGAGCAGTACTTC CASSSPRTGPYEQYF
NA NA TRBJ1-1 TRBV11-3 TGTGCCAGCTTCGGGAGGGCTCCTGATTTTCAAGCTTTCTTT CASFGRAPDFQAFF
NA NA TRBJ2-3 TRBV5-4 TGTGCCAGCAAGGGGGGATTCACAGATACGCAGTATTTT CASKGGFTDTQYF
NA NA TRBJ1-1 TRBV30 TGTGCCTGGAGGGGCAGATGGGACACTGAAGCTTTCTTT CAWRGRWDTEAFF
NA NA TRBJ1-1 TRBV11-3 TGTGCCAGCAGTCGGCCCCCAGGGGACACTGAAGCTTTCTTT CASSRPPGDTEAFF
TRBD1 NA TRBJ1-2 TRBV30 TGTGCCTGGAGTGTAGGGCAGGGGGGTGGCTACACCTTC CAWSVGQGGGYTF
NA NA TRBJ1-3 TRBV4-1 TGCGCCAGCAGCCAAGAAAGCTGGGGAAACCCCTCTGGAAACACCATATATTTT CASSQESWGNPSGNTIYF
NA NA TRBJ2-3 TRBV5-6 TGTGCCAGCAGCTTGGCGAGCGCAGATACGCAGTATTTT CASSLASADTQYF
NA NA TRBJ1-6 TRBV5-6 TGTGCCAGCAGCTTGGCCGGGAATTCACCCCTCCACTTT CASSLAGNSPLHF
NA NA TRBJ2-1 TRBV12-3/TRBV12-4 TGTGCCAGCACCCCAGGAGCTGGGGAGCAGTTCTTC CASTPGAGEQFF
TRBD2 NA TRBJ2-2 TRBV7-9 TGTGCCAGCAGCTTAGGAGCGGGGGGTTCCCTCACCGGGGAGCTGTTTTTT CASSLGAGGSLTGELFF
NA NA TRBJ2-3 TRBV5-1 TGCGCCAGCAGCTTGCAGACGGTTGGCACAGATACGCAGTATTTT CASSLQTVGTDTQYF
TRBD1 NA TRBJ1-2 TRBV7-9 TGTGCCAGCAGCGGCTGGACAGGGGGGGACTATGGCTACACCTTC CASSGWTGGDYGYTF
NA NA TRBJ1-5 TRBV5-1 TGCGCCAGCAGCTTAGACCGAAATCAGCCCCAGCATTTT CASSLDRNQPQHF
NA few TRBJ1-2 TRBV5-6 TGTGCCAGCAGCCCGGGAGCGAATGGCTACACCTTC CASSPGANGYTF
NA NA TRBJ1-2 TRBV10-3 TGTGCCATCAGGAAAGCCTATGGCTACACCTTC CAIRKAYGYTF
TRBD2 NA TRBJ2-2 TRBV6-4 TGTGCCAGCAGTATAGCCGGGACTAGCGATTCGGGGGAGCTGTTTTTT CASSIAGTSDSGELFF
NA NA TRBJ2-2 TRBV11-3 TGTGCCAGCAGCTTGAGACCCACCGGGGAGCTGTTTTTT CASSLRPTGELFF
TRBD2 NA TRBJ2-7 TRBV6-2/TRBV6-3 TGTGCCAGCAGCGCTGTCCTGGGACTAGATTACGAGCAGTACTTC CASSAVLGLDYEQYF
TRBD1 NA TRBJ1-1 TRBV7-6 TGTGCCAGCAGCCCCGGGACAGCCCCCTTGAACACTGAAGCTTTCTTT CASSPGTAPLNTEAFF
TRBD2 NA TRBJ2-2 TRBV15 TGTGCCACCAGCAGGAAGGAAGTAGCGGGGGTAACCGGGGAGCTGTTTTTT CATSRKEVAGVTGELFF
TRBD2 NA TRBJ2-3 TRBV6-5 TGTGCCAGCAGCCCCGGACTAGCTGCAGATACGCAGTATTTT CASSPGLAADTQYF
NA once TRBJ1-2 TRBV3-1/TRBV3-2 TGTGCCAGCAGCCAAGATCGGAAGGGGGGTGGCTACACCTTC CASSQDRKGGGYTF
NA NA TRBJ1-1 TRBV6-5 TGTGCCAGCAGGGAGGAAGGGTACACTGAAGCTTTCTTT CASREEGYTEAFF
TRBD1 NA TRBJ2-7 TRBV7-9 TGTGCCAGCAGCTTCGGGACAGTCAGAAGCTCCTACGAGCAGTACTTC CASSFGTVRSSYEQYF
TRBD2 NA TRBJ2-1 TRBV7-8 TGTGCCAGCAGCTTAAAATCAGCGGGGCAACTTATTAATCCGGCGGAGCAGTTCTTC CASSLKSAGQLINPAEQFF
NA NA TRBJ2-7 TRBV12-5 TGTGCTAGTGGTCTCCCCGGGATACCCTACGAGCAGTACTTC CASGLPGIPYEQYF
NA NA TRBJ1-1 TRBV18 TGTGCCAGCTCATCGGGGGTGGGCACTGAAGCTTTCTTT CASSSGVGTEAFF
NA NA TRBJ2-5 TRBV5-1 TGCGCCAGCAGCTCTCGTTTGAGCGGAAAAGAGACCCAGTACTTC CASSSRLSGKETQYF
TRBD2 NA TRBJ2-1 TRBV2 TGTGCCAGCAGTGACCTGGTAACCGGGACTAGCGGGGGCCGCCGGTTCTTC CASSDLVTGTSGGRRFF
TRBD1 NA TRBJ2-7 TRBV7-9 TGTGCCAGCAGCTTAGCGAGGGGGCTATACGAGCAGTACTTC CASSLARGLYEQYF
TRBD1 NA TRBJ1-2 TRBV11-3 TGTGCCAGCAGCGGCGAGGGACAGGGGATCGGGGGCTACACCTTC CASSGEGQGIGGYTF
TRBD1 NA TRBJ2-2 TRBV6-2/TRBV6-3 TGTGCCAGCAGCCACCGTCTAGACAGGGGAAGGAACAGAGGTCCTGGGAACACCGGGGAGCTGTTTTTT CASSHRLDRGRNRGPGNTGELFF
NA NA TRBJ1-3 TRBV19 TGTGCCAGTACCCTTTATGGCTCTGGAAACACCATATATTTT CASTLYGSGNTIYF
NA once TRBJ2-7 TRBV5-6 TGTGCCAGCAGCTTGGCGGGGCCCGCCTCGGCCTACGAGCAGTACTTC CASSLAGPASAYEQYF
NA once TRBJ2-7 TRBV7-9 TGTGCCAGCAGCTTGTCCGTGGGGAGTAGGGCTAACTACGAGCAGTACTTC CASSLSVGSRANYEQYF
TRBD1 NA TRBJ2-1 TRBV24-1 TGTGCCGTACGCCAGGGGGCTCTAGAGACTAGTATCGACAATGAGCAGTTCTTC CAVRQGALETSIDNEQFF
NA NA TRBJ2-1 TRBV19 TGTGCCAGTAGTATAATTCCTTACAATGAGCAGTTCTTC CASSIIPYNEQFF
NA NA TRBJ1-6 TRBV12-3/TRBV12-4 TGTGCCAGCAGTTTAGCGCCGAATTCACCCCTCCACTTT CASSLAPNSPLHF
NA NA TRBJ2-7 TRBV16 TGTGCCAGCAGCCAACCGAGCAAGGGGGGCTACGAGCAGTACTTC CASSQPSKGGYEQYF
TRBD1 once TRBJ1-5 TRBV5-5 TGTGCCAGCAGCTTGACAGGGGGTCGGAATCAGCCCCAGCATTTT CASSLTGGRNQPQHF
NA NA TRBJ1-1 TRBV20-1 TGCAGTGCTAGTAGGGTTGGGTGGAGGACTGAAGCTTTCTTT CSASRVGWRTEAFF
NA NA TRBJ2-2 TRBV7-9 TGTGCCAGCAGTGACCGGCCCACGGCCGGGGAGCTGTTTTTT CASSDRPTAGELFF
NA NA TRBJ1-6 TRBV7-9 TGTGCCAGCAGTCCCCCCGAGGGTGGCAGGGCCAATTCACCCCTCCACTTT CASSPPEGGRANSPLHF
NA NA TRBJ2-6 TRBV12-5 TGTGTTAGTGGTTTGGTACTTCCCGGGAGCCCTGGGGCCAACGTCCTGACTTTC CVSGLVLPGSPGANVLTF
NA once TRBJ2-3 TRBV9 TGTGCCAGCAGCGTAGAGATAGGTAGGGATACGCAGTATTTT CASSVEIGRDTQYF
NA NA TRBJ2-5 TRBV5-1 TGCGCCAGCACTTTTATGCAAGGGGAGACCCAGTACTTC CASTFMQGETQYF
NA few TRBJ2-7 TRBV11-2 TGTGCCAGCAGCTGGGGGACTGTCCTCGAGCAGTACTTC CASSWGTVLEQYF
NA NA TRBJ1-5 TRBV29-1 TGCAGCGTAGGGGACAATTTCCAGCCCCAGCATTTT CSVGDNFQPQHF
NA NA TRBJ1-2 TRBV5-6 TGTGCCAGCAGCCCCGGGGACTACTATGGCTACACCTTC CASSPGDYYGYTF